Listed below are T cell receptor beta chains from one sample, sequenced in a study of T cells in localized non-small cell lung cancer. Using immunoSEQ multiplex PCR, the repertoire was profiled, and TCRdb retains in-frame clones only, with some absent. The table lists about 1,400 clones, around 40% of them singletons. Sequencing was performed on lung tumor tissue, taken before any cancer treatment. All receptors come from a woman between 35 and 70 years old with stage II squamous cell lung carcinoma. Each CDR3 is given with its conserved first and last residue. D genes are given only for firm matches. Clone size is stated in some rows and not others, as once, few, many or a class when expanded.

j_gene,d_gene,v_gene,abundance,CDR3aa,CDR3nt
TRBJ2-7,-,TRBV1,few,CASSDGQPGEQYF,TGCGCCAGCAGTGATGGACAGCCAGGGGAGCAGTACTTC
TRBJ1-2,TRBD1,TRBV29-1,-,CSVPRTGLSYGYTF,TGCAGCGTTCCTAGGACAGGGCTGAGCTATGGCTACACCTTC
TRBJ2-1,TRBD1,TRBV7-2,-,CASSGGQAYNEQFF,TGTGCCAGCAGCGGAGGACAGGCCTACAATGAGCAGTTCTTC
TRBJ1-4,TRBD1,TRBV18,-,CASSPQTGNEKLFF,TGTGCCAGCTCACCGCAGACAGGGAATGAAAAACTGTTTTTT
TRBJ1-2,-,TRBV11-3,few,CASSLVGGEDGYTF,TGTGCCAGCAGCTTAGTTGGTGGGGAAGATGGCTACACCTTC
TRBJ2-7,-,TRBV6-8,-,CASSYSALYEQYF,TGTGCCAGCAGTTATTCGGCCCTCTACGAGCAGTACTTC
TRBJ2-1,TRBD2,TRBV6-8,-,CASSQPGLGSYNEQFF,TGTGCCAGCAGCCAACCGGGACTAGGCTCCTACAATGAGCAGTTCTTC
TRBJ1-2,TRBD1,TRBV6-8,-,CASRDRSYGYTF,TGTGCCAGTAGGGACAGGTCCTATGGCTACACCTTC
TRBJ1-1,-,TRBV28,-,CASSLSENGRAFF,TGTGCCAGCAGTTTATCGGAGAACGGGAGAGCTTTCTTT
TRBJ2-1,TRBD2,TRBV19,once,CASSITASGGGEQFF,TGTGCCAGTAGTATAACGGCTAGCGGGGGGGGAGAGCAGTTCTTC
TRBJ1-2,TRBD1,TRBV5-1,-,CASSAGTGATGYTF,TGCGCCAGCAGCGCCGGGACAGGGGCCACGGGCTACACCTTC
TRBJ1-5,-,TRBV28,few,CASSPQGVQPQHF,TGTGCCAGCAGTCCCCAAGGAGTCCAGCCCCAGCATTTT
TRBJ2-2,TRBD1,TRBV25-1,-,CASSQTTGTSTGELFF,TGTGCCAGCAGTCAGACGACAGGGACGTCCACCGGGGAGCTGTTTTTT
TRBJ2-1,-,TRBV7-1,few,CASSPDSSYNEQFF,TGTGCCAGCAGCCCGGACTCCTCCTACAATGAGCAGTTCTTC
TRBJ1-2,TRBD1,TRBV28,-,CASSLTGQGSYTF,TGTGCCAGCAGTTTAACGGGACAGGGTTCATACACCTTC
TRBJ2-5,TRBD1,TRBV14,few,CASSRGTGVQETQYF,TGTGCCAGCAGCCGCGGGACAGGGGTACAAGAGACCCAGTACTTC
TRBJ1-2,TRBD1,TRBV28,once,CASSPDRGLVYGYTF,TGTGCCAGCAGTCCCGACAGGGGGCTGGTCTATGGCTACACCTTC
TRBJ2-7,TRBD1,TRBV28,-,CASSRGQGLYEQYF,TGTGCCAGCAGTAGAGGACAGGGACTTTACGAGCAGTACTTC
TRBJ1-5,TRBD1,TRBV19,-,CASSLVTGGNNQPQHF,TGTGCCAGTAGTCTAGTGACAGGGGGTAACAATCAGCCCCAGCATTTT
TRBJ2-7,-,TRBV7-2,-,CASSSEEGREQYF,TGTGCCAGCAGCTCCGAGGAGGGGAGGGAGCAGTACTTC
TRBJ1-5,-,TRBV19,few,CATRPRWDSNQPQHF,TGTGCCACTCGTCCAAGATGGGATAGCAATCAGCCCCAGCATTTT
TRBJ1-3,-,TRBV30,-,CAWSLPGASGNTIYF,TGTGCCTGGAGTCTCCCGGGGGCCTCTGGAAACACCATATATTTT
TRBJ1-5,-,TRBV5-1,-,CASSPGHLNQPQHF,TGCGCCAGCAGCCCTGGACACCTCAATCAGCCCCAGCATTTT
TRBJ2-2,-,TRBV19,few,CASSLGGSTGELFF,TGTGCCAGTAGTTTGGGGGGTTCGACCGGGGAGCTGTTTTTT
TRBJ1-4,-,TRBV11-3,few,CASSLGGATNEKLFF,TGTGCCAGCAGCTTAGGGGGGGCAACTAATGAAAAACTGTTTTTT
TRBJ2-7,TRBD1,TRBV11-3,medium-sized,CASSWGTGSHEQYF,TGTGCCAGCAGCTGGGGGACAGGGTCTCACGAGCAGTACTTC
TRBJ2-7,TRBD2,TRBV19,few,CASSAGTSGPFYEQYF,TGTGCCAGTAGTGCTGGGACTAGCGGGCCTTTCTACGAGCAGTACTTC
TRBJ2-5,TRBD2,TRBV11-3,-,CASSFLAGALQETQYF,TGTGCCAGCAGTTTCCTAGCGGGAGCCCTCCAAGAGACCCAGTACTTC